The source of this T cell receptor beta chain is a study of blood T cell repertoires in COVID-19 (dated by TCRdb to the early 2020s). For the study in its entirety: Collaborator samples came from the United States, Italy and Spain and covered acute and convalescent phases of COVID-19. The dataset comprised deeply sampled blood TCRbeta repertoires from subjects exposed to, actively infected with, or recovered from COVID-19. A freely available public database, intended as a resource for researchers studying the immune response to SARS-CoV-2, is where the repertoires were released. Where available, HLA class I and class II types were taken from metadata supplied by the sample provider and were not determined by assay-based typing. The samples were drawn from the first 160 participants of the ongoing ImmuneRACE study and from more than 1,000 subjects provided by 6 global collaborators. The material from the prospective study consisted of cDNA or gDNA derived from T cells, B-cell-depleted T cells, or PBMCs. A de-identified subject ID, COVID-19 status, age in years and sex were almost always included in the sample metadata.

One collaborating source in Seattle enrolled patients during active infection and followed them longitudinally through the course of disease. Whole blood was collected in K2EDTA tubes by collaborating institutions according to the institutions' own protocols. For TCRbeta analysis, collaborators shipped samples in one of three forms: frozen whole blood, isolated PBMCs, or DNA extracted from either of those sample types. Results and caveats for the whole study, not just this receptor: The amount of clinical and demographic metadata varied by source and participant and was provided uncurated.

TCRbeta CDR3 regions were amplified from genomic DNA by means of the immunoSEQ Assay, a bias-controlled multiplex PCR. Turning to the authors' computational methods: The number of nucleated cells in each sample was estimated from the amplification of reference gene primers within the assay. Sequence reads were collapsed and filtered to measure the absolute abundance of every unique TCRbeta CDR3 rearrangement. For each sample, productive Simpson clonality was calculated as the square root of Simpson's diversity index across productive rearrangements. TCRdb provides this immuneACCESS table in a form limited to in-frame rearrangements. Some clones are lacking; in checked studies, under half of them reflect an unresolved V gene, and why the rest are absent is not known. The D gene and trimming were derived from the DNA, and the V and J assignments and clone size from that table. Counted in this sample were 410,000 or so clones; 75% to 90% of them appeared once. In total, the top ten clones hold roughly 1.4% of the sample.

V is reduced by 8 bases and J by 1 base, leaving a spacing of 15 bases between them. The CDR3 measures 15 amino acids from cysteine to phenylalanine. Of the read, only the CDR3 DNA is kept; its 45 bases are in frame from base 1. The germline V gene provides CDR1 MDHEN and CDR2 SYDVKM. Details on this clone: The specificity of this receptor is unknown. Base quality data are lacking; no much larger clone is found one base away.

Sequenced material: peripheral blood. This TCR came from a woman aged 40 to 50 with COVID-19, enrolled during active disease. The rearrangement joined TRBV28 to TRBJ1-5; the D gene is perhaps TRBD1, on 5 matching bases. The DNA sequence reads TGTGCCAGCGGGCCGTGGGAGGGGAGCAATCAGCCCCAGCATTTT. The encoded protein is CASGPWEGSNQPQHF.